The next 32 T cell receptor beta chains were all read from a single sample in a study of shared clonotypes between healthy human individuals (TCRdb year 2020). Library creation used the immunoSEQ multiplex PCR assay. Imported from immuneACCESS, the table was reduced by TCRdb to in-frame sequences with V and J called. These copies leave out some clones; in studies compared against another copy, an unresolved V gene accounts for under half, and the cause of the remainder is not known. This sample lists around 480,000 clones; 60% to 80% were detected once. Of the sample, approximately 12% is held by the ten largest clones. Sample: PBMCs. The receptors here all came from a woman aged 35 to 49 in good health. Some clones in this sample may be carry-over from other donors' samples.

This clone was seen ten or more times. In DNA form, the CDR3 reads TGTGCCAGCACCCCCCGACTAGCGGGATACAATGAGCAGTTCTTC. Translated: CASTPRLAGYNEQFF. This chain links TRBV5-8 with TRBJ2-1; 11 nucleotides line up with TRBD2. This CDR3 spans 15 amino acids. With V trimmed by 6 bases and J by 4 bases, 6 bases remained unmatched. Germline V CDR1 and CDR2: SGHTS, YDEGEE.

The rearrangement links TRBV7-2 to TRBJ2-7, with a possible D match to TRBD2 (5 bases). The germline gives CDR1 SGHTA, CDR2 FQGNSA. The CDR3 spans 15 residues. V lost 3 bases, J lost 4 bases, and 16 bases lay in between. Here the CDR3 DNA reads TGTGCCAGCAGCTTCTCTGGAGGCGATGGGTACGAGCAGTACTTC. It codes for CASSFSGGDGYEQYF.

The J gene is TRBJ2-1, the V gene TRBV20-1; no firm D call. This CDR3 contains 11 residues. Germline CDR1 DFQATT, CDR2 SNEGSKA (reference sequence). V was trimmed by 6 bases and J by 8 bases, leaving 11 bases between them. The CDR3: CSADWAYEQFF. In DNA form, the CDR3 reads TGCAGTGCCGACTGGGCCTATGAGCAGTTCTTC.

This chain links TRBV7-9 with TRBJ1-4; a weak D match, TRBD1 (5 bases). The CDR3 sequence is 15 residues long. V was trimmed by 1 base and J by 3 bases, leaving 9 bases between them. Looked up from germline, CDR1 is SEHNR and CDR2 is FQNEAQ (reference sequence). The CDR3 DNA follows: TGTGCCAGCAGCTTAGAGGGGTACTCTAATGAAAAACTGTTTTTT. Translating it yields CASSLEGYSNEKLFF. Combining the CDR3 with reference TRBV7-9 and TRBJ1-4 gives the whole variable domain DTGVSQNPRHKITKRGQNVTFRCDPISEHNRLYWYRQTLGQGPEFLTYFQNEAQLEKSRLLSDRFSAERPKGSFSTLEIQRTEQGDSAMYLCASSLEGYSNEKLFFGSGTQLSVL.

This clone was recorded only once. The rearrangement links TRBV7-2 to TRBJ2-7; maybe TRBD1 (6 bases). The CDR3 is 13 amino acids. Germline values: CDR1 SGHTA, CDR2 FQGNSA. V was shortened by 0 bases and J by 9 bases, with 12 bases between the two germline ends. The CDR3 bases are TGTGCCAGCAGCTTAGCTAGCCGGGACACGCAGTACTTC. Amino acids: CASSLASRDTQYF.

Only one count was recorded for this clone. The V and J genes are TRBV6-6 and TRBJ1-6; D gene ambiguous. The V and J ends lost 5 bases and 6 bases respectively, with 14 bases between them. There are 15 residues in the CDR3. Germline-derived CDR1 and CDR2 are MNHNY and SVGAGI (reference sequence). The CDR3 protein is CASSLNPGGNSPLHF. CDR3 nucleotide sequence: TGTGCCAGCAGTCTCAATCCGGGAGGTAATTCACCCCTCCACTTT.

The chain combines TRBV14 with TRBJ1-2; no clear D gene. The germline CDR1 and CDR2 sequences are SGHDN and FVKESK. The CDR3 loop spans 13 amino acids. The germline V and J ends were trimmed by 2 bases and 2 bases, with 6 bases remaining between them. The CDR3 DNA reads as TGTGCCAGCAGCCAAAGCAGAAACTATGGCTACACCTTC. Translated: CASSQSRNYGYTF.

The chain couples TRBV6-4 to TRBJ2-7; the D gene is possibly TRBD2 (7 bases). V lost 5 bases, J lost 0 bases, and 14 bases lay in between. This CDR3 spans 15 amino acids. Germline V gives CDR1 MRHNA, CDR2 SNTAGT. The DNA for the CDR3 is TGTGCCAGCAGTCCTCGACGGGGGGCCTCCTACGAGCAGTACTTC. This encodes CASSPRRGASYEQYF.

The CDR3 region is CASSQGQQETQYF. CDR3 in DNA: TGTGCCAGCAGCCAAGGACAGCAAGAGACCCAGTACTTC. The genes are TRBV7-3 and TRBJ2-5; possible D gene TRBD1, 6 bases. The length of the CDR3 is 13 residues. The germline gives CDR1 SGHTA, CDR2 FQGTGA. V was shortened by 5 bases and J by 2 bases, with 9 bases between the two germline ends.

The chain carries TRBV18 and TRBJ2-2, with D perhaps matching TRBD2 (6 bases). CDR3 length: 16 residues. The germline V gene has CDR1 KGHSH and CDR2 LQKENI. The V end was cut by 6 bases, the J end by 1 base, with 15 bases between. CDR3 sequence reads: CASSPELAENTGELFF. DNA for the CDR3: TGTGCCAGCTCCCCCGAGTTAGCGGAGAACACCGGGGAGCTGTTTTTT.

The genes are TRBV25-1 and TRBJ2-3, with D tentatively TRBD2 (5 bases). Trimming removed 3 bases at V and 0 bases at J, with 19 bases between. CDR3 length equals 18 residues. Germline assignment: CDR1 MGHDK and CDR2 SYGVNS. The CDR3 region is CASSDEDFGASSTDTQYF. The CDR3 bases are TGTGCCAGCAGTGATGAGGACTTCGGAGCCTCCAGCACAGATACGCAGTATTTT.

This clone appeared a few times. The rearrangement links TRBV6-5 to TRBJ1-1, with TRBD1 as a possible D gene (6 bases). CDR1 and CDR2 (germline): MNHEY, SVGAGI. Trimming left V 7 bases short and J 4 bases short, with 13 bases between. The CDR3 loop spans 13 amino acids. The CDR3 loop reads CASKPTGFTEAFF. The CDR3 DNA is TGTGCCAGCAAACCAACAGGGTTCACTGAAGCTTTCTTT.

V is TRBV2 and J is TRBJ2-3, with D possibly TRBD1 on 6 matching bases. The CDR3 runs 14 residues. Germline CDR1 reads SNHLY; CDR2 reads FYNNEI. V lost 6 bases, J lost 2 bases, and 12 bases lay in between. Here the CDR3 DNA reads TGTGCCAGCAGGCAGGGGTCGTACACAGATACGCAGTATTTT. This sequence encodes CASRQGSYTDTQYF.

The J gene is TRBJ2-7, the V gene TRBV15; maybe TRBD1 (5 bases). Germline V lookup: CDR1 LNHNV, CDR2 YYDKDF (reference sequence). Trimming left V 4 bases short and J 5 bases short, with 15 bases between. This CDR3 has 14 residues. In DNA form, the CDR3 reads TGTGCCACCAGCACCCACAGGTTTTCTGACGAGCAGTACTTC. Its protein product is CATSTHRFSDEQYF.

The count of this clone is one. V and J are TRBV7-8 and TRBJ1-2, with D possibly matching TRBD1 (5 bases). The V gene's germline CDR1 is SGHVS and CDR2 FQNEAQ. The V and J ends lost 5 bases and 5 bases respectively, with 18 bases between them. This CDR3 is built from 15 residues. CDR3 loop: CASSRWGREDYGYTF. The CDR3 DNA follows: TGTGCCAGCAGCCGATGGGGCAGGGAAGATTATGGCTACACCTTC.

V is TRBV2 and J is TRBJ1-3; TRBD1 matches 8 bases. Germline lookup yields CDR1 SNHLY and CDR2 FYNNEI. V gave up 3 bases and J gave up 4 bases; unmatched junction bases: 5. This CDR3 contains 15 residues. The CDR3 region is CASSDQGALGNTIYF. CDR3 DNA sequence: TGTGCCAGCAGTGATCAGGGGGCGTTAGGAAACACCATATATTTT.

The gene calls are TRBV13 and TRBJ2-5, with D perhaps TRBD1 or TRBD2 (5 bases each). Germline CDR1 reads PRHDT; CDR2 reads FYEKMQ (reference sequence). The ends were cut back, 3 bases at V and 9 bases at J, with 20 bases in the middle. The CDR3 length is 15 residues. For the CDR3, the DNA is TGTGCCAGCAGCTTGCTGGGGGTGCGGAGTGGGGCCCAGTACTTC. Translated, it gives CASSLLGVRSGAQYF.

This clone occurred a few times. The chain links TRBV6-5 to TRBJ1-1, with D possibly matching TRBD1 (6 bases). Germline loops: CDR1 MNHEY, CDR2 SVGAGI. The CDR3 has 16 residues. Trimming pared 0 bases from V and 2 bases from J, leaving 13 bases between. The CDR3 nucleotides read TGTGCCAGCAGTTACTCGAGGGGAGGGGGTAACACTGAAGCTTTCTTT. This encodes CASSYSRGGGNTEAFF.

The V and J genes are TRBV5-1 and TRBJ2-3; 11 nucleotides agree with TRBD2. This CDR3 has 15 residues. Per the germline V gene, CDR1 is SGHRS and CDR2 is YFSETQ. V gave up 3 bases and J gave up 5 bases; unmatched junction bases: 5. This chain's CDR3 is CASSYSSGRRDTQYF. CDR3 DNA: TGCGCCAGCAGCTACTCTAGCGGGAGGAGAGATACGCAGTATTTT. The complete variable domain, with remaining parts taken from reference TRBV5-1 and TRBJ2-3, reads KAGVTQTPRYLIKTRGQQVTLSCSPISGHRSVSWYQQTPGQGLQFLFEYFSETQRNKGNFPGRFSGRQFSNSRSEMNVSTLELGDSALYLCASSYSSGRRDTQYFGPGTRLTVL.

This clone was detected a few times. DNA for the CDR3: TGCGCCAGCAGCTTTGGGACAAGCTCTGGGGCCAACGTCCTGACTTTC. The encoded protein is CASSFGTSSGANVLTF. The rearrangement uses TRBV5-1 and TRBJ2-6, with D perhaps TRBD1 (6 bases). There are 16 residues in the CDR3. Trimming took 2 bases from V and 0 from J, leaving 9 bases between them. In germline, CDR1 is SGHRS, CDR2 YFSETQ.

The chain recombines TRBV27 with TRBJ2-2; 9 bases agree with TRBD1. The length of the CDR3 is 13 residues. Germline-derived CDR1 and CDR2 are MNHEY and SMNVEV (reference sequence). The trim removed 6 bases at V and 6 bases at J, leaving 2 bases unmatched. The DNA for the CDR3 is TGTGCCAGCAGACAGGGGGCGGCCGGGGAGCTGTTTTTT. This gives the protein CASRQGAAGELFF.

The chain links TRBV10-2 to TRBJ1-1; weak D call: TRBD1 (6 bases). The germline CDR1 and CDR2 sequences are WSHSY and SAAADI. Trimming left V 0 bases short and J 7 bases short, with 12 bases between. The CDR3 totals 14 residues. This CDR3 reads CASSESGGPGEAFF. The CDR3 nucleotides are TGCGCCAGCAGTGAGTCGGGGGGCCCGGGTGAAGCTTTCTTT.

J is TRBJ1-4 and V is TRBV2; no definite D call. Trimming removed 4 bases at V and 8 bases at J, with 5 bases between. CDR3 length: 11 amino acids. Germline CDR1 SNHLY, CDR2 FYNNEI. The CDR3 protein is CASSAAEKLFF. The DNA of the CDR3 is TGTGCCAGCAGTGCAGCAGAAAAACTGTTTTTT.

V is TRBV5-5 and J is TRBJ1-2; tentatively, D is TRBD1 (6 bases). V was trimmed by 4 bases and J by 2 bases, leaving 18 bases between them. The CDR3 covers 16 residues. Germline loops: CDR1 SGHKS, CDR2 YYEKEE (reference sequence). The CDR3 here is CASSPQGSQPNYGYTF. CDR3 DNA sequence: TGTGCCAGCAGCCCCCAGGGGAGTCAACCCAACTATGGCTACACCTTC.

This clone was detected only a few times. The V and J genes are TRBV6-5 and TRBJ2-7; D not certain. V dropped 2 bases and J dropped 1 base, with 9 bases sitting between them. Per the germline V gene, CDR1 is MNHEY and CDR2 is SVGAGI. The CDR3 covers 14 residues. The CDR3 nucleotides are TGTGCCAGCAGTTACAATCAGGAATCCTACGAGCAGTACTTC. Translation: CASSYNQESYEQYF.

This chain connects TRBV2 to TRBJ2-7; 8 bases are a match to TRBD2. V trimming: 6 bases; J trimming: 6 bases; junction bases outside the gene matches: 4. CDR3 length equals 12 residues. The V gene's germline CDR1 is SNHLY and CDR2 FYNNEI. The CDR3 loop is CASRRLAPEQYF. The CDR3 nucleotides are TGTGCCAGCAGGCGACTAGCGCCCGAGCAGTACTTC.

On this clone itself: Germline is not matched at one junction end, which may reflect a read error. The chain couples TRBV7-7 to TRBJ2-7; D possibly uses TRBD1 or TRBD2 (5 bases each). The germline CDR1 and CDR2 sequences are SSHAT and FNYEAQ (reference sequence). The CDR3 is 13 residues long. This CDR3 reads CASSSGPTYEQYF. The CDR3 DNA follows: TGTGCTAGCAGCTCGGGACCGACCTACGAGCAGTACTTC.

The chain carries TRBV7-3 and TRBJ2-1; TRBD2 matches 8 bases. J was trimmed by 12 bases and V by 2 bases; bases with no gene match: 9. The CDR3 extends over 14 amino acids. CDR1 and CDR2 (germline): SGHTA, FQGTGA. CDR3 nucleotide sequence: TGTGCCAGCAGCTTAGACGGGAGGGTAATAGGGCAGTTCTTC. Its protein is CASSLDGRVIGQFF.

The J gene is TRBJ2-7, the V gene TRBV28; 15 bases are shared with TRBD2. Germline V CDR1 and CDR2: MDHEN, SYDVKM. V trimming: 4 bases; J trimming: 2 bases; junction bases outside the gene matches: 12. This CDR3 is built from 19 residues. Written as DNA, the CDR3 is TGTGCCAGCAGTTCGATGGGGACTAGCGGGAGGCTCGATACCTACGAGCAGTACTTC. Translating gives CASSSMGTSGRLDTYEQYF.

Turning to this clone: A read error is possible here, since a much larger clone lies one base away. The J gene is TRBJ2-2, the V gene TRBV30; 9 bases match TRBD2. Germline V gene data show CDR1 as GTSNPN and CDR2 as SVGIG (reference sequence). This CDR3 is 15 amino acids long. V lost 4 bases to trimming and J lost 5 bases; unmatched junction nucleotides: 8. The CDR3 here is CAWKEGGGETGELFF. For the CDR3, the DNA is TGTGCCTGGAAGGAAGGCGGGGGGGAAACCGGGGAGCTGTTTTTT.

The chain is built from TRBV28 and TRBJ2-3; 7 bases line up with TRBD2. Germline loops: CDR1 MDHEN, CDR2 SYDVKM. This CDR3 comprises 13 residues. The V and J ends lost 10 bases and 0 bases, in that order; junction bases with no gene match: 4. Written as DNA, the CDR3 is TGTGCCATCCTAGCGGCAAGCACAGATACGCAGTATTTT. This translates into CAILAASTDTQYF. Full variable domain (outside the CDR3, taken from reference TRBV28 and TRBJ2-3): DVKVTQSSRYLVKRTGEKVFLECVQDMDHENMFWYRQDPGLGLRLIYFSYDVKMKEKGDIPEGYSVSREKKERFSLILESASTNQTSMYLCAILAASTDTQYFGPGTRLTVL.

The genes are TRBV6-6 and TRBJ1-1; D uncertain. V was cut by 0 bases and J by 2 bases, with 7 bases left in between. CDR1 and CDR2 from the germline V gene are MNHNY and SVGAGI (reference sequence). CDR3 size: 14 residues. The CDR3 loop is CASSYSFRNTEAFF. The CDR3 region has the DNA TGTGCCAGCAGTTACTCGTTCAGAAACACTGAAGCTTTCTTT.